A selection of T cell receptor beta chains follows, all from one sample in a study of cytomegalovirus exposure and HLA in healthy donors. Assay used: immunoSEQ multiplex PCR; TCRdb lists only in-frame clones, some missing. The sample consists of 130,000 or so clones, 73% of them appearing once. The sample was PBMCs. The source is a middle-aged woman in good health and CMV-seropositive. Both conserved end residues are part of each CDR3. Fields, in order: CDR3 protein, CDR3 DNA, CDR3 length, J gene, D gene, V gene, clone size. The D gene is left open where the match is weak. Clone size is given for some rows only: seen once, a few or many times, or a class if the clone is expanded.

CASSPNSFYEQYF TGTGCCAGCAGCCCAAACTCCTTCTACGAGCAGTACTTC 13 TRBJ2-7 - TRBV11-2 -
CASRQGANYGYTF TGTGCCAGCCGGCAGGGGGCGAACTATGGCTACACCTTC 13 TRBJ1-2 TRBD1 TRBV6-5 -
CASHKAGLETQYF TGTGCCAGCCACAAGGCGGGGTTGGAGACCCAGTACTTC 13 TRBJ2-5 - TRBV5-4 -
CASSRTGGFWGYTF TGTGCCAGCAGTAGGACAGGGGGCTTCTGGGGCTACACCTTC 14 TRBJ1-2 TRBD1 TRBV6-5 -
CASRPYRGPNTEAFF TGTGCCAGCAGACCATACAGGGGCCCGAACACTGAAGCTTTCTTT 15 TRBJ1-1 TRBD1 TRBV28 -
CASSPGLALGTDTQYF TGTGCCAGCAGCCCCGGACTAGCGTTAGGGACAGATACGCAGTATTTT 16 TRBJ2-3 TRBD2 TRBV7-9 few
CASSLREANEKLFF TGTGCCAGTAGTCTCCGGGAGGCTAATGAAAAACTGTTTTTT 14 TRBJ1-4 - TRBV19 -
CASSIPGTTREAFF TGTGCCAGTAGTATCCCGGGGACTACCCGTGAAGCTTTCTTT 14 TRBJ1-1 - TRBV19 -
CASTWRSGGRGEQFF TGTGCCAGCACCTGGAGGAGCGGGGGGAGAGGTGAGCAGTTCTTC 15 TRBJ2-1 TRBD2 TRBV7-2 -
CASSLFVAGGPIRTDTQYF TGTGCCAGCAGTTTATTCGTAGCGGGAGGGCCTATACGCACAGATACGCAGTATTTT 19 TRBJ2-3 TRBD2 TRBV28 -
CASSSPDRGGELFF TGTGCCAGTAGTTCACCAGACAGGGGCGGGGAGCTGTTTTTT 14 TRBJ2-2 TRBD1 TRBV19 -
CASSQDRYYGYTF TGTGCCAGCAGCCAGGACAGGTACTATGGCTACACCTTC 13 TRBJ1-2 TRBD1 TRBV14 -
CAYWAGLRNEQFF TGTGCCTACTGGGCGGGGTTACGCAATGAGCAGTTCTTC 13 TRBJ2-1 - TRBV30 -
CASSPDRDYGYTF TGTGCCAGCAGCCCGGACAGGGACTATGGCTACACCTTC 13 TRBJ1-2 TRBD1 TRBV4-2 -
CASSIGQGSGELFF TGTGCCAGTAGTATCGGTCAGGGCTCCGGGGAGCTGTTTTTT 14 TRBJ2-2 - TRBV19 few
CASSPPRQGGQPQHF TGTGCCAGCAGTCCCCCCCGACAGGGAGGTCAGCCCCAGCATTTT 15 TRBJ1-5 TRBD1 TRBV28 -
CASSLNVGQADTEAFF TGTGCCAGCAGCCTAAACGTGGGACAGGCCGACACTGAAGCTTTCTTT 16 TRBJ1-1 TRBD1 TRBV4-2 -
CASSSTGASTNEKLFF TGTGCCAGCAGTTCGACAGGGGCTTCGACTAATGAAAAACTGTTTTTT 16 TRBJ1-4 TRBD1 TRBV6-6 -
CASSEQGGSSYEQYF TGTGCCAGCAGTGAACAGGGGGGAAGCTCCTACGAGCAGTACTTC 15 TRBJ2-7 - TRBV6-1 -
CASRKQGSISPLHF TGTGCCAGCCGGAAACAGGGGTCGATTTCACCCCTCCACTTT 14 TRBJ1-6 TRBD1 TRBV6-1 once
CASRRVEGGADTQYF TGCGCCAGCAGAAGAGTGGAGGGGGGGGCAGATACGCAGTATTTT 15 TRBJ2-3 - TRBV5-1 -
CASSYLGDTEAFF TGTGCCAGCAGTTACTTGGGAGACACTGAAGCTTTCTTT 13 TRBJ1-1 - TRBV6-5 -
CASSDGGSTTGEKLFF TGTGCCAGCAGCGACGGGGGGTCCACCACGGGTGAAAAACTGTTTTTT 16 TRBJ1-4 - TRBV5-6 -
CASSKQGIEETQYF TGTGCCAGCAGTAAACAGGGGATCGAAGAGACCCAGTACTTC 14 TRBJ2-5 TRBD1 TRBV6-1 -